This T cell receptor (beta chain) originates from a study of radiotherapy plus CTLA-4 blockade in lung cancer. TCRdb's table, derived via immunoSEQ multiplex PCR, lists solely in-frame clones and lacks some. The sample records 45,000 to 75,000 clones, over 65% being singletons. Unmatched junction bases numbered 5, after V lost 6 bases and J lost 2 bases. From germline, CDR1 is SQVTM and CDR2 ANQGSEA. CDR3 length equals 13 residues. This clone was counted only a few times. The material sequenced was peripheral blood, taken from a patient treated with radiotherapy plus ipilimumab. The genes are TRBV29-1 and TRBJ2-7; 9 bases line up with TRBD1. This receptor was identified in a human donor with non-small cell lung cancer who had a partial response to radiotherapy plus ipilimumab. The CDR3 DNA reads as TGCAGCGTCAGACAGGGGGTAACCTACGAGCAGTACTTC. Residues: CSVRQGVTYEQYF.